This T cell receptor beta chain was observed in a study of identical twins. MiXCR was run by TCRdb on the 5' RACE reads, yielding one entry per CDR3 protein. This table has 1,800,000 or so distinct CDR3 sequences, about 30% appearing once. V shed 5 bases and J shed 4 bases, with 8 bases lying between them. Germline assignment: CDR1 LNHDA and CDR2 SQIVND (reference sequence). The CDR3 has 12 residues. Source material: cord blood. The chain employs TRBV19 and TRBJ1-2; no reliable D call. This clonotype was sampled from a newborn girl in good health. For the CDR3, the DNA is TGTGCCAGTAGTTCTTACTTCTATGGCTACACCTTC. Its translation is CASSSYFYGYTF.